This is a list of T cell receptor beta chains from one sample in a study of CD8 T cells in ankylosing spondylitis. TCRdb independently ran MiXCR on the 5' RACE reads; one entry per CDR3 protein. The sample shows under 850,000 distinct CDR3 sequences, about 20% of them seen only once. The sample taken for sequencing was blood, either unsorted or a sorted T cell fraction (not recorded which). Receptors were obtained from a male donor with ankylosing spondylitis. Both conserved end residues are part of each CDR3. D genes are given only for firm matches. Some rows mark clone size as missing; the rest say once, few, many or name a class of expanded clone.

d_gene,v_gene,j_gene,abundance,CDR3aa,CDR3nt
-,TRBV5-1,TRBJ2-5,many,CASSLMMGFEETQYF,TGCGCCAGCAGCTTGATGATGGGGTTCGAAGAGACCCAGTACTTC
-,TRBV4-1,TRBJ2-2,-,CASSQEPIPNTGELFF,TGCGCCAGCAGCCAAGAACCTATACCGAACACCGGGGAGCTGTTTTTT
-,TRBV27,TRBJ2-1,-,CASSLSGVALYNEQFF,TGTGCCAGCAGTTTATCGGGGGTCGCATTATACAATGAGCAGTTCTTC
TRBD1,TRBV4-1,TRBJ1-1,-,CASSTTGVMNTEAFF,TGCGCCAGCAGCACGACAGGGGTAATGAACACTGAAGCTTTCTTT
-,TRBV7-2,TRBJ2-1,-,CASSSFRGANEQFF,TGTGCCAGCAGCTCTTTCAGGGGAGCGAATGAGCAGTTCTTC
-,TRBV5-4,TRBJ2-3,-,CASGLPGITQYF,TGTGCCAGCGGTCTCCCGGGGATTACGCAGTATTTT
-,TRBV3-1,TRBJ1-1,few,CATSHTDMAARTAEAFF,TGTGCCACCAGCCATACGGATATGGCGGCCCGAACTGCTGAAGCTTTCTTT
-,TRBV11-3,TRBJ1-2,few,CASSSRDDGYTF,TGTGCCAGCAGCTCCCGGGACGATGGCTACACCTTC
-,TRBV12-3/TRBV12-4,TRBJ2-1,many,CASSSNREGNEQFF,TGTGCCAGCAGTTCAAACAGGGAGGGGAATGAGCAGTTCTTC
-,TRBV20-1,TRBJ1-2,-,CSARGPQNYGYTF,TGCAGTGCTAGAGGGCCCCAGAACTATGGCTACACCTTC
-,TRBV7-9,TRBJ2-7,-,CASSLLGGPNYEQYF,TGTGCCAGCAGCCTCCTAGGGGGGCCGAACTACGAGCAGTACTTC
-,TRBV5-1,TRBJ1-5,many,CASSLGGADSNQPQHF,TGCGCCAGCAGCTTGGGAGGGGCAGATAGCAATCAGCCCCAGCATTTT
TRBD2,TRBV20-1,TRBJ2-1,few,CSAHSGGGYNEQFF,TGCAGTGCCCATAGCGGGGGCGGGTACAATGAGCAGTTCTTC
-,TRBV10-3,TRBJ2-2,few,CAISEFAGELFF,TGTGCCATCAGTGAGTTCGCCGGGGAGCTGTTTTTT
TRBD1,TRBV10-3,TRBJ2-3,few,CAISLTGGDDTQYF,TGTGCCATCAGCTTGACAGGGGGCGACGATACGCAGTATTTT
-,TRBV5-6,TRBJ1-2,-,CASGPRILLLSNYGYTF,TGTGCCAGCGGCCCCCGGATACTTCTATTGAGTAACTATGGCTACACCTTC
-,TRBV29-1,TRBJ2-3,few,CSVGANSDTQYF,TGCAGCGTGGGAGCCAATTCAGATACGCAGTATTTT
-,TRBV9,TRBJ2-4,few,CASSVSSDPAKNIQYF,TGTGCCAGCAGCGTTTCTAGCGACCCAGCCAAAAACATTCAGTACTTC
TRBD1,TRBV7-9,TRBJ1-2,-,CASSFGQGGLPNYGYTF,TGTGCCAGCAGCTTTGGACAGGGTGGGCTTCCTAACTATGGCTACACCTTC
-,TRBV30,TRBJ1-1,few,CACTSGQMNTEAFF,TGTGCCTGCACCTCTGGACAGATGAACACTGAAGCTTTCTTT
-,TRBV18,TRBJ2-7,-,CASSPQQGRSYEQYF,TGTGCCAGCTCACCACAACAGGGGAGGTCCTACGAGCAGTACTTC
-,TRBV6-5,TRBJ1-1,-,CASSYSWGSMNTEAFF,TGTGCCAGCAGTTACTCGTGGGGATCGATGAACACTGAAGCTTTCTTT
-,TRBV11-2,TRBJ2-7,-,CASSPGSGQYF,TGTGCCAGCAGCCCAGGGTCAGGGCAGTACTTC
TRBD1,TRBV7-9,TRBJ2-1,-,CASSQEQGAGSYNEQFF,TGTGCCAGCAGCCAAGAGCAGGGGGCTGGCTCCTACAATGAGCAGTTCTTC
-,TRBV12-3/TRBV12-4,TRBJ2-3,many,CASKGGDTQYF,TGTGCCAGCAAAGGGGGGGATACGCAGTATTTT
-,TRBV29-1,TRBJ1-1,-,CSVGLRGANTEAFF,TGCAGCGTCGGTCTCAGGGGCGCGAACACTGAAGCTTTCTTT
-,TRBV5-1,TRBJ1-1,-,CASSLDKETGNTEAFF,TGCGCCAGCAGCTTGGACAAAGAGACAGGGAACACTGAAGCTTTCTTT
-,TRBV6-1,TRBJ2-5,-,CASSLASVGQETQYF,TGTGCCAGCAGTCTCGCTAGCGTAGGCCAAGAGACCCAGTACTTC
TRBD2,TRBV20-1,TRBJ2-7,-,CSAVRKREYSYEQYF,TGCAGTGCTGTACGAAAGCGGGAGTATTCCTACGAGCAGTACTTC
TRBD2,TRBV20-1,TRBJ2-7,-,CSARGPPLLAGETYEQYF,TGCAGTGCTAGAGGCCCCCCTCTACTAGCGGGGGAGACCTACGAGCAGTACTTC
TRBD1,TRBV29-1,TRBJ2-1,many,CSVDRGIGSYNEQFF,TGCAGCGTGGACAGGGGTATCGGCTCCTACAATGAGCAGTTCTTC
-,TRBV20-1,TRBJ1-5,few,CSARPLGQGSQPQHF,TGCAGTGCTAGACCCCTTGGGCAGGGCTCGCAGCCCCAGCATTTT
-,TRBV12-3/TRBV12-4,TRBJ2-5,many,CASRVSETQYF,TGTGCCAGCAGGGTTTCAGAGACCCAGTACTTC